The rows below give T cell receptor beta chains drawn from one sample of a study of early T cells in non-severe SARS-CoV-2 infection. One entry per CDR3 protein, called by TCRdb with MiXCR from the 5' RACE reads. The repertoire consists of about 22,000 distinct CDR3 sequences, with under 5.5% occurring once and the leading ten covering 16%. Sequenced input: whole blood. Receptors were obtained from an adult who was a healthcare worker with PCR-confirmed SARS-CoV-2 infection or an uninfected control (not recorded which). Both conserved end residues are part of each CDR3. A D gene is named only where the DNA matches it firmly. The size of a clone is reported for some rows only, either as once, few or many, or as a class for expanded clones.

j_call d_call clone_size v_call cdr3_aa cdr3_nt
TRBJ1-6 TRBD1 many TRBV6-5 CASSYLRTGANSPLHF TGTGCCAGCAGTTACTTGAGGACAGGGGCAAATTCACCCCTCCATTTT
TRBJ2-2 - - TRBV6-2/TRBV6-3 CASRNQEYTGELFF TGTGCCAGCAGAAACCAGGAGTACACCGGGGAGCTGTTTTTT
TRBJ2-2 - many TRBV27 CASSLGAATGELFF TGTGCCAGCAGTTTAGGGGCAGCTACCGGGGAGCTGTTTTTT
TRBJ2-2 - - TRBV5-1 CASSPRGQNTGELFF TGCGCCAGCAGCCCCCGAGGGCAAAACACCGGGGAGCTGTTTTTT
TRBJ2-1 - many TRBV6-5 CASSYSRERSSRGEQFF TGTGCCAGCAGTTACTCCAGGGAGAGGTCGTCGCGGGGTGAGCAGTTCTTC
TRBJ1-6 - - TRBV4-3 CASSQDLRAANNSPLHF TGCGCCAGCAGCCAAGATTTGCGGGCGGCTAATAATTCACCCCTCCACTTT
TRBJ2-5 - many TRBV11-3 CASSKQGETQYF TGTGCCAGCAGCAAACAGGGAGAGACCCAGTACTTC
TRBJ1-5 - - TRBV24-1 CATSDSVRGSNQPQHF TGTGCCACCAGTGATTCGGTGAGGGGGTCCAATCAGCCCCAGCATTTT
TRBJ2-1 TRBD2 - TRBV7-8 CASSLLAGVGNEQFF TGTGCCAGCAGCTTACTAGCGGGGGTGGGCAATGAGCAGTTCTTC
TRBJ1-5 - medium-sized TRBV9 CASSPGVSNQPQHF TGTGCCAGCAGCCCGGGAGTTAGCAATCAGCCCCAGCATTTT
TRBJ2-7 - many TRBV10-3 CAISDPQGTYEQYF TGTGCCATCAGTGACCCACAGGGAACCTACGAGCAGTACTTC
TRBJ1-2 - - TRBV6-2/TRBV6-3 CASRTVGYGYTF TGTGCCAGCAGAACGGTGGGATATGGCTACACCTTC
TRBJ2-5 - many TRBV14 CASSQDGRSAETQYF TGTGCCAGCAGCCAAGATGGGCGAAGCGCGGAGACCCAGTACTTC
TRBJ2-3 TRBD2 many TRBV24-1 CATSPVGGSLSDTQYF TGTGCCACCAGCCCCGTGGGGGGGTCTCTATCGGATACGCAGTATTTT
TRBJ1-4 TRBD1 many TRBV12-3/TRBV12-4 CASTRGTGAFSNEKLFF TGTGCCAGCACCCGAGGGACAGGGGCATTTAGTAATGAAAAACTGTTTTTT
TRBJ2-2 TRBD2 many TRBV2 CASTNSGGGTGELFF TGTGCCAGCACAAATAGCGGGGGCGGCACCGGGGAGCTGTTTTTT
TRBJ2-3 - few TRBV10-1 CASSEVGGSDTDTQYF TGCGCCAGCAGTGAAGTAGGAGGTTCGGACACAGATACGCAGTATTTT
TRBJ1-2 TRBD1 few TRBV7-8 CASSLVAGGDYGYTF TGTGCCAGCAGCTTGGTCGCAGGGGGGGACTATGGCTACACCTTC
TRBJ1-1 - few TRBV20-1 CSARFGNTEAFF TGCAGTGCTAGATTTGGGAACACTGAAGCTTTCTTT
TRBJ1-6 TRBD1 - TRBV20-1 CSASLPTGASNSPLHF TGCAGTGCTAGCCTTCCTACAGGGGCCTCCAATTCACCCCTCCACTTT
TRBJ2-7 TRBD1 few TRBV7-9 CASSPPVAGGLEQYF TGTGCCAGCAGCCCACCCGTGGCAGGGGGCCTCGAGCAGTACTTC
TRBJ1-4 TRBD1 many TRBV15 CATSRNMDRGNEKLFF TGTGCCACCAGCAGAAATATGGACAGGGGCAATGAAAAACTGTTTTTT
TRBJ2-7 TRBD1 many TRBV27 CASTSRDRVGEQYF TGTGCCAGCACCTCAAGGGACAGGGTAGGGGAGCAGTACTTC
TRBJ2-4 TRBD2 - TRBV20-1 CSANSGGTGNIQYF TGCAGTGCCAATTCGGGGGGGACTGGAAACATTCAGTACTTC
TRBJ2-7 - - TRBV7-6 CASSLADHEQYF TGTGCCAGCAGCTTAGCGGACCACGAGCAGTACTTC
TRBJ2-1 TRBD2 few TRBV20-1 CSAPRSGGADNEQFF TGCAGTGCTCCGCGGAGCGGGGGGGCCGACAATGAGCAGTTCTTC
TRBJ2-7 TRBD1 many TRBV20-1 CSAREGTGIYEQYF TGCAGTGCTAGAGAAGGGACAGGGATTTACGAGCAGTACTTC
TRBJ2-1 - many TRBV25-1 CASSEYYTWNEQFF TGTGCCAGCAGTGAATATTACACCTGGAATGAGCAGTTCTTC
TRBJ2-7 - few TRBV4-1 CASSQDLSEGSYEQYF TGCGCCAGCAGCCAAGATCTCTCTGAGGGCTCCTACGAGCAGTACTTC
TRBJ1-1 - few TRBV9 CASSKTPDRNTEAFF TGTGCCAGCAGCAAGACTCCCGACAGGAACACTGAAGCTTTCTTT
TRBJ2-1 TRBD1 - TRBV5-4 CASSRRDRGNEQFF TGTGCCAGCAGCCGCCGGGACAGGGGCAATGAGCAGTTCTTC
TRBJ1-4 - many TRBV19 CASSRTSNEKLFF TGTGCCAGTAGTAGAACCAGTAATGAAAAACTGTTTTTT
TRBJ2-7 - few TRBV3-1 CASSRSNLYEQYF TGTGCCAGCAGTAGGTCCAACCTCTACGAGCAGTACTTC
TRBJ1-5 - few TRBV7-2 CASSFGGLRLPQHF TGTGCCAGCAGCTTCGGGGGTCTCCGGTTGCCCCAGCATTTT
TRBJ1-2 - medium-sized TRBV2 CASRRGGGATNYGYTF TGTGCCAGCAGAAGAGGAGGAGGGGCGACGAACTATGGCTACACCTTC
TRBJ1-2 TRBD1 - TRBV5-1 CASSLAVGQGFGYTF TGCGCCAGCAGCTTGGCAGTCGGACAGGGGTTTGGCTACACCTTC
TRBJ1-2 - many TRBV28 CASSRGGAYYGYTF TGTGCCAGCTCGAGGGGAGGGGCGTACTATGGCTACACCTTC
TRBJ1-6 TRBD1 many TRBV20-1 CSAQSGTGVSPLHF TGCAGTGCTCAGTCCGGGACAGGGGTTTCACCCCTCCACTTT
TRBJ1-6 TRBD1 few TRBV12-3/TRBV12-4 CASRPQGNSSLHF TGTGCCAGCAGACCACAGGGGAATTCATCCCTCCACTTT
TRBJ1-1 - - TRBV7-9 CASSLVARGQEKVF TGTGCCAGCAGCTTAGTTGCGAGGGGCCAGGAGAAGGTCTTT
TRBJ2-7 - many TRBV20-1 CSGQGGDHEQYF TGCAGTGGACAGGGAGGGGACCACGAGCAGTACTTC